Listed below are T cell receptor beta chains from one sample, sequenced in a study of radiotherapy plus CTLA-4 blockade in lung cancer. Sequencing used immunoSEQ multiplex PCR; TCRdb keeps in-frame clones, though not all of them. The sample lists approximately 99,000 clones; 88% were seen once. The sequenced sample was peripheral blood, obtained from a patient treated with radiotherapy plus ipilimumab. Source of these receptors: a human donor with non-small cell lung cancer that progressed on radiotherapy plus ipilimumab. Both conserved end residues are part of each CDR3. The D gene is left open where the match is weak. For some rows the clone size is stated as once, few or many, or as a class when expanded; others skip it.

clone_size,d_call,v_call,j_call,cdr3_aa,cdr3_nt
-,TRBD2,TRBV18,TRBJ2-2,CASSPSLTSGVTGELFF,TGTGCCAGCTCACCGTCCCTGACTAGCGGGGTCACCGGGGAGCTGTTTTTT
-,TRBD1,TRBV7-9,TRBJ1-2,CASSPRQGESPETF,TGTGCCAGCAGCCCCAGACAGGGGGAGTCTCCGGAAACCTTC
-,-,TRBV7-3,TRBJ2-1,CASSPLARRDNEQFF,TGTGCCAGCAGCCCCCTAGCGAGACGGGACAATGAGCAGTTCTTC
-,-,TRBV25-1,TRBJ1-5,CASSGSNQPQHF,TGTGCCAGCAGTGGATCCAATCAGCCCCAGCATTTT
-,TRBD1,TRBV19,TRBJ1-5,CASSHRGTLYSNQPQHF,TGTGCCAGTAGTCACAGGGGGACCCTTTATAGCAATCAGCCCCAGCATTTT
-,TRBD2,TRBV6-5,TRBJ2-1,CASSIAGVLGNEQFF,TGTGCCAGCAGTATAGCGGGAGTGCTTGGCAATGAGCAGTTCTTC
-,TRBD2,TRBV30,TRBJ2-5,CAWKLAGAQYF,TGTGCCTGGAAACTAGCGGGAGCCCAGTACTTC
few,-,TRBV18,TRBJ1-2,CASSPIDESYGYTF,TGTGCCAGCTCACCAATTGACGAATCCTATGGCTACACCTTC
few,TRBD2,TRBV13,TRBJ2-7,CASSLGRAGGAYEQYF,TGTGCCAGCAGCTTAGGGCGAGCGGGAGGAGCCTACGAGCAGTACTTC
-,-,TRBV6-1,TRBJ2-3,CASSPEFTDTQYF,TGTGCCAGCAGTCCCGAGTTCACAGATACGCAGTATTTT
-,-,TRBV9,TRBJ2-1,CASSVGSPAIYEQFF,TGTGCCAGCAGCGTAGGGTCCCCTGCGATCTATGAGCAGTTCTTC
-,-,TRBV5-1,TRBJ2-1,CASSFGGAKSSYNEQFF,TGCGCCAGCAGCTTTGGGGGAGCAAAGAGCTCCTACAATGAGCAGTTCTTC
-,TRBD1,TRBV6-5,TRBJ2-1,CAAGTGKVNEQFF,TGTGCCGCAGGGACAGGGAAGGTAAATGAGCAGTTCTTC
-,-,TRBV2,TRBJ1-3,CASRGGNSGNTIYF,TGTGCCAGCAGGGGAGGTAACTCTGGAAACACCATATATTTT
-,TRBD1,TRBV18,TRBJ2-7,CASSRRGQGFYEQYF,TGTGCCAGCTCCCGTCGGGGACAGGGGTTCTACGAGCAGTACTTC
few,-,TRBV10-3,TRBJ1-4,CAISMGPNEKLFF,TGTGCCATCAGTATGGGGCCTAATGAAAAACTGTTTTTT
once,TRBD2,TRBV7-2,TRBJ2-1,CASSLGTSGSPIFF,TGTGCCAGCAGCTTAGGGACTAGCGGGAGCCCCATCTTCTTC